Listed below are T cell receptor beta chains from one sample, sequenced in a study of cytomegalovirus exposure and HLA in healthy donors. Only in-frame clones appear in the TCRdb table, and some are missing; sequencing was by immunoSEQ multiplex PCR. The sample lists roughly 140,000 clones, 75% to 90% occurring once. Sample: PBMCs. All receptors come from a man aged 40-55 years in good health and CMV-seronegative. CDR3s leave out the opening cysteine and the closing phenylalanine or tryptophan.

j_gene: TRBJ2-5
v_gene: TRBV6-1
CDR3aa: ASREGAGRETQY

j_gene: TRBJ1-1
v_gene: TRBV27
CDR3aa: ASSLRPTGSNTEAF

j_gene: TRBJ2-7
v_gene: TRBV2
CDR3aa: ASQTGGEQY

j_gene: TRBJ1-2
v_gene: TRBV27
CDR3aa: ASSLFPNYGYT

j_gene: TRBJ2-5
v_gene: TRBV6-5
CDR3aa: ASSSSSGGAGEQY

j_gene: TRBJ2-7
v_gene: TRBV18
CDR3aa: ASSPVTPSGGSYEQY

j_gene: TRBJ2-5
v_gene: TRBV19
CDR3aa: ASSIGGEETQY

j_gene: TRBJ1-3
v_gene: TRBV7-9
CDR3aa: ARDRDSGNTIY

j_gene: TRBJ1-1
v_gene: TRBV29-1
CDR3aa: SAWDSGGKNTEAF

j_gene: TRBJ1-3
v_gene: TRBV6-1
CDR3aa: ASSGLLSSGNTIY

j_gene: TRBJ2-7
v_gene: TRBV10-1
CDR3aa: ASSDLDRTYEQY

j_gene: TRBJ2-7
v_gene: TRBV5-1
CDR3aa: ASSLAAGQYEQY

j_gene: TRBJ1-5
v_gene: TRBV7-2
CDR3aa: ASSLTGGSNQPQH

j_gene: TRBJ1-2
v_gene: TRBV9
CDR3aa: ASSVARQGPGYGYT

j_gene: TRBJ2-7
v_gene: TRBV2
CDR3aa: ATGTDSYEQY

j_gene: TRBJ2-5
v_gene: TRBV10-2
CDR3aa: ASSEQGTVGSRGQAQY

j_gene: TRBJ2-3
v_gene: TRBV14
CDR3aa: ASSQVAQRGGRDTQY

j_gene: TRBJ2-3
v_gene: TRBV2
CDR3aa: ASRPGQGLTDTQY

j_gene: TRBJ2-7
v_gene: TRBV5-6
CDR3aa: ASSSGQGSYEQY

j_gene: TRBJ2-5
v_gene: TRBV18
CDR3aa: ASSPSRQAQETQY

j_gene: TRBJ1-1
v_gene: TRBV7-7
CDR3aa: ASSSQPSGAF

j_gene: TRBJ2-3
v_gene: TRBV28
CDR3aa: ASSLRTGPGGTDTQY

j_gene: TRBJ2-3
v_gene: TRBV6-4
CDR3aa: ASSVSGGATDTQY

j_gene: TRBJ1-3
v_gene: TRBV6-1
CDR3aa: ASSEVHSSGNTIY

j_gene: TRBJ1-2
v_gene: TRBV18
CDR3aa: ASSGTGDYGYT

j_gene: TRBJ2-5
v_gene: TRBV9
CDR3aa: ASSVVDGGGFQETQY

j_gene: TRBJ2-7
v_gene: TRBV5-4
CDR3aa: ASSPPSVASYEQY

j_gene: TRBJ2-7
v_gene: TRBV11-2
CDR3aa: ASTRTSGGALLSYEQY

j_gene: TRBJ1-1
v_gene: TRBV6-5
CDR3aa: ASSYQTGMNTEAF

j_gene: TRBJ1-1
v_gene: TRBV4-2
CDR3aa: ASSQDRQRAF

j_gene: TRBJ1-2
v_gene: TRBV28
CDR3aa: ASRRTEGGYT

j_gene: TRBJ1-2
v_gene: TRBV7-8
CDR3aa: ASSLAGTGGRGYT

j_gene: TRBJ1-5
v_gene: TRBV7-9
CDR3aa: ASSLAGEPQH

j_gene: TRBJ1-1
v_gene: TRBV29-1
CDR3aa: SVSGSPNTEAF

j_gene: TRBJ2-7
v_gene: TRBV4-1
CDR3aa: ASSQASGQTYEQY

j_gene: TRBJ1-6
v_gene: TRBV5-1
CDR3aa: ASSLAANRGNSPLH

j_gene: TRBJ1-2
v_gene: TRBV7-9
CDR3aa: ASSFQGKYGYT

j_gene: TRBJ2-3
v_gene: TRBV30
CDR3aa: AWSASTSGGHTSTDTQY

j_gene: TRBJ2-7
v_gene: TRBV19
CDR3aa: ASSIGGYEQY

j_gene: TRBJ1-2
v_gene: TRBV7-8
CDR3aa: ASSLVRQGLRGYT

j_gene: TRBJ1-5
v_gene: TRBV2
CDR3aa: ASKGQVNQPQH